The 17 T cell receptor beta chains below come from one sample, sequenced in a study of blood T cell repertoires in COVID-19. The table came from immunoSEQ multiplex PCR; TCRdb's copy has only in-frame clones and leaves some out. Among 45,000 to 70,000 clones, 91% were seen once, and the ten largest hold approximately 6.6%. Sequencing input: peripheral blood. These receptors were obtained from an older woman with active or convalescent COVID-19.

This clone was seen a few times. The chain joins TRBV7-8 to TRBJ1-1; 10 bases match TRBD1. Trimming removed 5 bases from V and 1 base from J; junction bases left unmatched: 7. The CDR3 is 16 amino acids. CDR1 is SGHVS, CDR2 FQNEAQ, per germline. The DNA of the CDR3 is TGTGCCAGCAGCCCAAGGGACAGGGGTTCGAACACTGAAGCTTTCTTT. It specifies CASSPRDRGSNTEAFF. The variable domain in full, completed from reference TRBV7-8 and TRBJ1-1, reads GAGVSQSPRYKVAKRGQDVALRCDPISGHVSLFWYQQALGQGPEFLTYFQNEAQLDKSGLPSDRFFAERPEGSVSTLKIQRTQQEDSAVYLCASSPRDRGSNTEAFFGQGTRLTVV.

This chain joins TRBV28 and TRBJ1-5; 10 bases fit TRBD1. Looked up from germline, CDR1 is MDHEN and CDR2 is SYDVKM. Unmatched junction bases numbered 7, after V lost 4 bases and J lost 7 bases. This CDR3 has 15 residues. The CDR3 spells CASSSGTGVVQPQHF. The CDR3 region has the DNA TGTGCCAGCAGTTCCGGGACAGGGGTCGTGCAGCCCCAGCATTTT.

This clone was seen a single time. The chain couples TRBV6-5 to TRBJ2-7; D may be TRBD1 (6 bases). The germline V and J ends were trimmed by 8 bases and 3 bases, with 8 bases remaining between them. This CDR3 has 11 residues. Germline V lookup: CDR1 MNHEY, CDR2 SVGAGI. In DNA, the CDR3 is TGTGCCAGCCGACAGGTCTACGAGCAGTACTTC. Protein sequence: CASRQVYEQYF.

The CDR3 region is CASSFETGSSPLHF. The CDR3 DNA sequence: TGTGCCAGCAGTTTTGAGACAGGAAGCTCACCCCTCCACTTT. V and J are TRBV28 and TRBJ1-6; possibly TRBD1 for D (6 bases). The CDR3 totals 14 residues. Trimming removed 3 bases at V and 10 bases at J, with 13 bases between. Germline V lookup: CDR1 MDHEN, CDR2 SYDVKM.

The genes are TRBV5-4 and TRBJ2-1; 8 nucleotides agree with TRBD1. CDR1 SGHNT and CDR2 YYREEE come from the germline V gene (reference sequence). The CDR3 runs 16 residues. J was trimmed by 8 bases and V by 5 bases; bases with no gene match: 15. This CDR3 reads CASRTPRQGTRDEQFF. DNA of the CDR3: TGTGCCAGCAGAACCCCTCGACAGGGGACGCGCGATGAGCAGTTCTTC.

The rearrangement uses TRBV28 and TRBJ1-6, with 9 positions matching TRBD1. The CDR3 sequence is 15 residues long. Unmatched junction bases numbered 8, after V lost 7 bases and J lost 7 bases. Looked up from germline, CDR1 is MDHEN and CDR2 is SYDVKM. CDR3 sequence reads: CASKEQGAWNSPLHF. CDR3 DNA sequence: TGTGCCAGCAAAGAACAGGGGGCTTGGAATTCACCCCTCCACTTT. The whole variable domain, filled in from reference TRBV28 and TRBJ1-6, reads DVKVTQSSRYLVKRTGEKVFLECVQDMDHENMFWYRQDPGLGLRLIYFSYDVKMKEKGDIPEGYSVSREKKERFSLILESASTNQTSMYLCASKEQGAWNSPLHFGNGTRLTVT.

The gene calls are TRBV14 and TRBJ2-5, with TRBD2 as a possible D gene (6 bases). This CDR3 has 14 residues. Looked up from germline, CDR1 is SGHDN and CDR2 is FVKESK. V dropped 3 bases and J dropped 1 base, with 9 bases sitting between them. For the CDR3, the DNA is TGTGCCAGCAGCCAGGCGGGGACCCAAGAGACCCAGTACTTC. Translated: CASSQAGTQETQYF.

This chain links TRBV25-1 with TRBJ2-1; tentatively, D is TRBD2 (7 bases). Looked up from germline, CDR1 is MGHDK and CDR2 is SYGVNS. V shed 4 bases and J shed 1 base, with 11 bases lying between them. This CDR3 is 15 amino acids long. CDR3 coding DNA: TGTGCCAGCAGTGGTGGGAGGGGGTCCTACAATGAGCAGTTCTTC. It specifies CASSGGRGSYNEQFF.

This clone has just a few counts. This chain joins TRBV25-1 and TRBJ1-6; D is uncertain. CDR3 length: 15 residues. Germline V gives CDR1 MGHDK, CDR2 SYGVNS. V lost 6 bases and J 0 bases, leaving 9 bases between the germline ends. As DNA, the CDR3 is TGTGCCAGCAGAGATCATAGCTCCTATAATTCACCCCTCCACTTT. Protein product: CASRDHSSYNSPLHF.

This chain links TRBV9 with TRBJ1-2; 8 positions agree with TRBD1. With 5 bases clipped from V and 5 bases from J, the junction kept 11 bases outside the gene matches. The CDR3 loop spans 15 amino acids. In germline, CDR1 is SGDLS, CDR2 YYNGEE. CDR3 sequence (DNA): TGTGCCAGCAGGCTTCCGGGACAGGCCTATTATGGCTACACCTTC. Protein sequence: CASRLPGQAYYGYTF.

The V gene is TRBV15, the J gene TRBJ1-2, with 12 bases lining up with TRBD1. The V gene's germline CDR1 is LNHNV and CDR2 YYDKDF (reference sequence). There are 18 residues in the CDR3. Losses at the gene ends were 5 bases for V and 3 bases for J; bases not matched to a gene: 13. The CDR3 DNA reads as TGTGCCACCAGCTCCCACCGGGACAGGGGGCGTTGGTACTATGGCTACACCTTC. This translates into CATSSHRDRGRWYYGYTF.

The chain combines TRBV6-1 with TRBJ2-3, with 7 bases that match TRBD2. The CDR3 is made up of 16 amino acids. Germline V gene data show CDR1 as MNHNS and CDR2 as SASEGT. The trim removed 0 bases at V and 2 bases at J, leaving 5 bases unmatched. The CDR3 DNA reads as TGTGCCAGCAGTGAAGCAGCTAGCGGCTTCACAGATACGCAGTATTTT. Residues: CASSEAASGFTDTQYF.

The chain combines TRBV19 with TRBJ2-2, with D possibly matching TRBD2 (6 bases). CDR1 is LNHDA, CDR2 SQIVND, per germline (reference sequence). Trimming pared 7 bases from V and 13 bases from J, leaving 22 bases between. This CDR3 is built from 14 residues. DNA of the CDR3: TGTGCCAGTAACCATGGGGGGACCTTTCAGGGGCTGTTTTTT. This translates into CASNHGGTFQGLFF.

The CDR3 sequence: CASKPDSEIHYEQYF. The CDR3, as DNA: TGTGCCAGCAAGCCCGACAGCGAAATTCACTACGAGCAGTACTTC. The chain has TRBV28 and TRBJ2-7; possibly TRBD1 for D (5 bases). The CDR3 has 15 amino acids. V lost 7 bases, J lost 3 bases, and 19 bases lay in between. Per the germline V gene, CDR1 is MDHEN and CDR2 is SYDVKM.

The CDR3 coding sequence is TGTGCCAGCAGCTCGTTCAATCAGCCCCAGCATTTT. Its protein product is CASSSFNQPQHF. V is TRBV7-2 and J is TRBJ1-5, with unresolved D. V lost 4 bases and J lost 3, with 4 bases in between. CDR1 is SGHTA and CDR2 is FQGNSA in the germline V gene. The CDR3 has 12 residues.

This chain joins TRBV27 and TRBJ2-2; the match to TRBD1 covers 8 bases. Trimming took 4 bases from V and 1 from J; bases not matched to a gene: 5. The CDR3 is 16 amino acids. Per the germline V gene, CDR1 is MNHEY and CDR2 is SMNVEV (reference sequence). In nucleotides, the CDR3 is TGTGCCAGCAGTTCGCTGACAGGGGTGAACACCGGGGAGCTGTTTTTT. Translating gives CASSSLTGVNTGELFF.

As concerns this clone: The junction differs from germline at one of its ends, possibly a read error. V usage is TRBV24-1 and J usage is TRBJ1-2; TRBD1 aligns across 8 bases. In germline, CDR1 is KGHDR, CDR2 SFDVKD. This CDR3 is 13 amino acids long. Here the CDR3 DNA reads TGTGCCACCAGTGAATTTTCTGGGACAGGCCTATCCTTC. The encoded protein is CATSEFSGTGLSF.